The present entry profiles one T cell receptor beta chain with its context. This record belongs to a study of blood T cell repertoires in COVID-19. Germline assignment: CDR1 SGHKS and CDR2 YYEKEE (reference sequence). V gave up 0 bases and J gave up 4 bases, with 15 bases separating them. This CDR3 region has 16 residues. Profiled with immunoSEQ multiplex PCR; TCRdb holds only in-frame clones, not every one. The table shows more than 150,000 clones, with about four fifths occurring only once. The chain recombines TRBV5-5 with TRBJ2-3; a possible D gene is TRBD1 (7 bases). The sequenced sample was PBMCs or T cells enriched from blood (not recorded which). The sequence came from a man aged 50-59 years who had recovered from COVID-19. The CDR3 sequence: CASSLVLARGADTQYF. In DNA form, the CDR3 reads TGTGCCAGCAGCTTGGTTTTGGCCAGGGGGGCAGATACGCAGTATTTT.